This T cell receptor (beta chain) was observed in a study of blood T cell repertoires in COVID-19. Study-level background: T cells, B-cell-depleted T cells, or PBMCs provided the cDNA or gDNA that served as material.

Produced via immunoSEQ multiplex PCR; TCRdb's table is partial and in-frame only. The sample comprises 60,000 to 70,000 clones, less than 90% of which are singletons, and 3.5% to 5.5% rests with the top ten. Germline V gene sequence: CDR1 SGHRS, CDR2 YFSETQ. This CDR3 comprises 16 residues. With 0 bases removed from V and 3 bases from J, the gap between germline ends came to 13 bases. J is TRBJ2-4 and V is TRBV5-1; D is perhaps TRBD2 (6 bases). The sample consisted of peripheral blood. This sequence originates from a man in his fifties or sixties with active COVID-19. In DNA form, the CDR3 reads TGCGCCAGCAGCTTGGACGTCCCGGGGGACAAAAACATTCAGTACTTC. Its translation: CASSLDVPGDKNIQYF.